The table lists the clone carrying this T cell receptor beta chain with a count of one. Its target is unknown. The method was immunoSEQ multiplex PCR; TCRdb's version includes in-frame clones alone and lacks a portion of them. This table holds 46,000 or so clones, about three quarters found once. V was cut by 2 bases and J by 2 bases, with 9 bases left in between. From germline, CDR1 is SGHTA and CDR2 FQGNSA. This CDR3 is 14 amino acids long. The data are from a study of PD-1 blockade in classical Hodgkin lymphoma. Findings and limits, study-wide: Compared with healthy donors, newly diagnosed patients reportedly showed lower baseline TCR diversity. Unlike CD8+ TCR diversity, which did not rise significantly by C4D1, CD4+ TCR diversity did.

All the patients suffered relapse after autologous stem cell transplantation, and brentuximab vedotin exposure differed. Relapsed/refractory classical Hodgkin lymphoma patients had complete, partial or progressive responses. The chain joins TRBV7-2 to TRBJ1-1; D is unclear. The sequence was obtained from a human donor with classical Hodgkin lymphoma. Sequencing was performed on peripheral blood mononuclear cells (PBMCs), taken before the second cycle of nivolumab. CDR3 nucleotides: TGTGCCAGCAGCTTACGCCGGGGAAACACTGAAGCTTTCTTT. Residues: CASSLRRGNTEAFF.